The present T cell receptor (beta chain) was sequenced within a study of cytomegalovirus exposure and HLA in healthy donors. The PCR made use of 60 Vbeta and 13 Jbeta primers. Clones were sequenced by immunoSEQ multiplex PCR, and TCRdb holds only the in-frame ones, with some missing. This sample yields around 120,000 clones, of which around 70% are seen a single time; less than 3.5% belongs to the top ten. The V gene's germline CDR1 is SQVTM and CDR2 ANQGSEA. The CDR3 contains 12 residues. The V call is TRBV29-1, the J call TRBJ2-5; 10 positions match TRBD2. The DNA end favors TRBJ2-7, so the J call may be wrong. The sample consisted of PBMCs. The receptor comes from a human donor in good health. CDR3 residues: CSASGGWHEQYF. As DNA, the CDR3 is TGCAGCGCTAGCGGGGGCTGGCACGAGCAGTACTTC.